The 21 T cell receptor beta chains given below trace back to one sample, sequenced in a study of shared clonotypes between healthy human individuals. Data came from immunoSEQ multiplex PCR; TCRdb stores just in-frame clones and leaves some out. The sample shows 2 million to 2.5 million clones, 90% to 97% of them seen only once. Sequenced: naive CD4+ T cells sorted from blood. Documented subset: CD45RA+ positively selected. The source of these receptors is a man aged 18 to 35 in good health.

The J gene is TRBJ2-7, the V gene TRBV30, with 9 bases matching TRBD2. The CDR3 runs to 14 residues. V lost 2 bases and J lost 4; bases outside the gene matches: 6. Germline CDR1 is GTSNPN and CDR2 is SVGIG (reference sequence). The DNA for the CDR3 is TGTGCCTGGAGTTTTAGCGGGAGACTGTACGAGCAGTACTTC. Translating it yields CAWSFSGRLYEQYF.

Notes on this clone: Other DNA sequences in the sample encode the same CDR3. The chain carries TRBV29-1 and TRBJ2-7; a weak D match, TRBD2 (5 bases). The CDR3 has 12 residues. Germline CDR1 and CDR2: SQVTM and ANQGSEA. Deletions cut 4 bases from V and 2 bases from J, with 9 bases between. The chain's CDR3 is CSVAGEAYEQYF. The CDR3 DNA follows: TGCAGCGTTGCCGGGGAAGCCTACGAGCAGTACTTC.

Only one count was recorded for this clone. The chain is built from TRBV11-2 and TRBJ1-2; D is undetermined. Between the trimmed V and J ends, which lost 3 bases and 8 bases, there was a span of 22 bases. Germline V gene data show CDR1 as SGHAT and CDR2 as FQNNGV. The CDR3 contains 16 residues. DNA of the CDR3: TGTGCCAGCAGCTTTGTTCGCCAGGCCGGTCGTGAGGGCTACACCTTC. It translates to CASSFVRQAGREGYTF. Using reference TRBV11-2 and TRBJ1-2 for the parts outside the CDR3, the full variable domain is EAGVAQSPRYKIIEKRQSVAFWCNPISGHATLYWYQQILGQGPKLLIQFQNNGVVDDSQLPKDRFSAERLKGVDSTLKIQPAKLEDSAVYLCASSFVRQAGREGYTFGSGTRLTVV.

V usage is TRBV2 and J usage is TRBJ2-3; possibly TRBD2 for D (6 bases). Trimming removed 7 bases at V and 0 bases at J, with 11 bases between. The CDR3 has 14 residues. The germline CDR1 and CDR2 sequences are SNHLY and FYNNEI. The CDR3 here is CASKEGLSTDTQYF. The CDR3 nucleotides read TGTGCCAGCAAGGAGGGGTTGAGCACAGATACGCAGTATTTT. Using reference TRBV2 and TRBJ2-3 for the parts outside the CDR3, the full variable domain is EPEVTQTPSHQVTQMGQEVILRCVPISNHLYFYWYRQILGQKVEFLVSFYNNEISEKSEIFDDQFSVERPDGSNFTLKIRSTKLEDSAMYFCASKEGLSTDTQYFGPGTRLTVL.

The chain carries TRBV2 and TRBJ1-1; D may be TRBD1 (6 bases). The CDR3 totals 13 residues. V lost 4 bases and J lost 5, with 11 bases in between. Germline CDR1 is SNHLY and CDR2 is FYNNEI. CDR3 nucleotides: TGTGCCAGCAGTGTGGACAGCGTAACTGAAGCTTTCTTT. It is translated as CASSVDSVTEAFF. Full variable domain (rest looked up from reference TRBV2 and TRBJ1-1): EPEVTQTPSHQVTQMGQEVILRCVPISNHLYFYWYRQILGQKVEFLVSFYNNEISEKSEIFDDQFSVERPDGSNFTLKIRSTKLEDSAMYFCASSVDSVTEAFFGQGTRLTVV.

The chain recombines TRBV30 with TRBJ2-2; maybe TRBD1 (6 bases). CDR1 is GTSNPN and CDR2 is SVGIG in the germline V gene (reference sequence). This CDR3 has 13 amino acids. Trimming shortened V by 7 bases and J by 3 bases, and 12 bases separated the two germline ends. Here the CDR3 reads CAFNRVYTGELFF. The CDR3 nucleotides read TGTGCCTTCAACAGGGTGTACACCGGGGAGCTGTTTTTT.

The chain recombines TRBV10-2 with TRBJ2-7; TRBD1 matches at 9 bases. This CDR3 spans 13 amino acids. CDR1 is WSHSY, CDR2 SAAADI, per germline. V was pared by 6 bases and J by 6 bases, with 6 bases of the junction left unmatched. CDR3 bases: TGCGCCAGCAGCGGACAGGGGAAGGGCGAGCAGTACTTC. Protein sequence: CASSGQGKGEQYF.

The V gene is TRBV10-3, the J gene TRBJ1-1, with D maybe TRBD1 (5 bases). V dropped 0 bases and J dropped 4 bases, with 12 bases sitting between them. This CDR3 is 15 amino acids long. Germline CDR1 is ENHRY and CDR2 is SYGVKD. The CDR3 loop is CAISESGGKTTEAFF. The CDR3 DNA is TGTGCCATCAGTGAGTCCGGGGGTAAGACCACTGAAGCTTTCTTT.

V is TRBV11-2 and J is TRBJ2-3; TRBD1 might be the D (5 bases). Per germline, CDR1 SGHAT and CDR2 FQNNGV. The CDR3 sequence is 14 residues long. The germline V and J ends were trimmed by 0 bases and 7 bases, with 11 bases remaining between them. In DNA form, the CDR3 reads TGTGCCAGCAGCTTAGATGGGGCGCGGAATACGCAGTATTTT. Its translation: CASSLDGARNTQYF.

The chain couples TRBV7-2 to TRBJ2-7; 8 positions agree with TRBD2. CDR1 is SGHTA and CDR2 is FQGNSA in the germline V gene. The trim removed 0 bases at V and 2 bases at J, leaving 12 bases unmatched. The CDR3 has 18 residues. CDR3 sequence reads: CASSLARPYSGTPYEQYF. In DNA form, the CDR3 reads TGTGCCAGCAGCTTAGCCAGACCATATAGCGGGACACCCTACGAGCAGTACTTC.

The rearrangement uses TRBV11-2 and TRBJ2-1; either TRBD1 or TRBD2 may fit D (5 bases each). Germline assignment: CDR1 SGHAT and CDR2 FQNNGV. The CDR3 is 14 residues long. V was cut by 4 bases and J by 4 bases, with 11 bases left in between. The CDR3 DNA sequence: TGTGCCAGCAGCTGGGACGGCTTATACAATGAGCAGTTCTTC. Translating gives CASSWDGLYNEQFF.

This chain connects TRBV19 to TRBJ1-1; D ambiguous. This CDR3 has 15 amino acids. Germline V gene data show CDR1 as LNHDA and CDR2 as SQIVND (reference sequence). Trimming stripped 6 bases from V and 1 base from J, with 15 bases between. CDR3 DNA sequence: TGTGCCAGTAGACCAGAAGCGGTAGGGAACACTGAAGCTTTCTTT. It encodes CASRPEAVGNTEAFF. The variable domain in full, with the rest retrieved from reference TRBV19 and TRBJ1-1, is DGGITQSPKYLFRKEGQNVTLSCEQNLNHDAMYWYRQDPGQGLRLIYYSQIVNDFQKGDIAEGYSVSREKKESFPLTVTSAQKNPTAFYLCASRPEAVGNTEAFFGQGTRLTVV.

J is TRBJ1-6 and V is TRBV2; the D gene is possibly TRBD1 (6 bases). From germline, CDR1 is SNHLY and CDR2 FYNNEI. V lost 6 bases and J lost 11, with 11 bases in between. This CDR3 has 12 amino acids. The CDR3 protein is CASSQGWTPLHF. The CDR3 region has the DNA TGTGCCAGCAGCCAGGGGTGGACACCCCTCCACTTT.

This chain uses TRBV19 with TRBJ1-1, with D maybe TRBD1 (5 bases). This CDR3 is 15 amino acids long. V was cut by 4 bases and J by 1 base, with 13 bases left in between. Germline V gene data show CDR1 as LNHDA and CDR2 as SQIVND (reference sequence). CDR3: CASSTNRIGNTEAFF. CDR3 coding DNA: TGTGCCAGTAGTACCAACAGGATTGGGAACACTGAAGCTTTCTTT.

The chain is built from TRBV5-4 and TRBJ1-2, with D possibly being TRBD1 (5 bases). Deletions cut 4 bases from V and 3 bases from J, with 16 bases between. Germline V CDR1 and CDR2: SGHNT, YYREEE (reference sequence). This CDR3 has 15 residues. The CDR3 is CASSPSADTDYGYTF. CDR3 sequence (DNA): TGTGCCAGCAGCCCCAGCGCGGACACCGACTATGGCTACACCTTC.

The V gene is TRBV30, the J gene TRBJ2-7; 8 positions match TRBD1. CDR1 and CDR2 (germline): GTSNPN, SVGIG (reference sequence). There are 15 residues in the CDR3. With V trimmed by 3 bases and J by 4 bases, 11 bases remained unmatched. The DNA of the CDR3 is TGTGCCTGGAGGCAGTCTCAGGGGGCCCATTACGAGCAGTACTTC. Protein: CAWRQSQGAHYEQYF.

This clone has only a few counts. Other DNA sequences in the sample encode the same CDR3. The V call is TRBV5-1, the J call TRBJ1-5; D possibly corresponds to TRBD1 (5 bases). Germline CDR1 is SGHRS and CDR2 is YFSETQ. The germline V and J ends were trimmed by 0 bases and 5 bases, with 6 bases remaining between them. This CDR3 is 13 amino acids long. CDR3 sequence: CASSLVGDQPQHF. The CDR3 DNA reads as TGCGCCAGCAGCTTGGTAGGGGATCAGCCCCAGCATTTT.

V usage is TRBV2 and J usage is TRBJ1-3, with a tentative D call TRBD1 (5 bases). From germline, CDR1 is SNHLY and CDR2 FYNNEI. The V end was cut by 6 bases, the J end by 2 bases, with 11 bases between. The CDR3 is 14 residues long. CDR3 protein: CASRARGAGNTIYF. The CDR3 nucleotides are TGTGCCAGCAGAGCTAGGGGTGCTGGAAACACCATATATTTT.

The V call is TRBV19, the J call TRBJ1-4; D remains ambiguous. The CDR3 runs 17 residues. The V gene's germline CDR1 is LNHDA and CDR2 SQIVND (reference sequence). The V and J ends lost 3 bases and 0 bases respectively, with 14 bases between them. This CDR3 is CASSIWDGSATNEKLFF. DNA for the CDR3: TGTGCCAGTAGTATCTGGGATGGGTCGGCAACTAATGAAAAACTGTTTTTT. Variable domain in full (rest from reference TRBV19 and TRBJ1-4): DGGITQSPKYLFRKEGQNVTLSCEQNLNHDAMYWYRQDPGQGLRLIYYSQIVNDFQKGDIAEGYSVSREKKESFPLTVTSAQKNPTAFYLCASSIWDGSATNEKLFFGSGTQLSVL.

V and J are TRBV28 and TRBJ1-1, with 8 positions matching TRBD1. V trimming: 0 bases; J trimming: 9 bases; junction bases outside the gene matches: 15. The CDR3 is made up of 17 amino acids. The germline V gene encodes CDR1 MDHEN and CDR2 SYDVKM. The CDR3, as DNA: TGTGCCAGCAGTTTATGGGGCAGGGGGCCCGGACAGAATCAAGCTTTCTTT. Its protein is CASSLWGRGPGQNQAFF.

The V gene is TRBV2, the J gene TRBJ2-7; 8 nucleotides align to TRBD1. Germline V gene sequence: CDR1 SNHLY, CDR2 FYNNEI. V shed 3 bases and J 4 bases; nucleotides not matched to a gene: 11. The CDR3 has 16 amino acids. In DNA form, the CDR3 reads TGTGCCAGCAGTGACGTGGCCGGCAGGGGGCGGTACGAGCAGTACTTC. Protein sequence: CASSDVAGRGRYEQYF.